This T cell receptor beta chain was identified in a study of early T cells in non-severe SARS-CoV-2 infection. Study summary: Sequencing input comprised bulk RNA from unsorted whole blood; chain pairing was not available. General study findings and limits: Lookups in VDJdb leaned toward anti-spike CD8 responses and missed private and CD4 specificities.

Looked up from germline, CDR1 is SGHTA and CDR2 is FQGNSA. The CDR3 consists of 16 residues. Trimming pared 5 bases from V and 5 bases from J, leaving 16 bases between. Molecules of cDNA were individually given unique molecular identifiers that were attached to them. TCRdb ran MiXCR on the 5' RACE reads and lists one entry per CDR3 protein. The data show about 80,000 distinct CDR3 sequences, roughly 13% seen once. A remark on this clonotype: Its antigen is still unknown.

The specimen was whole blood. The J gene is TRBJ1-6, the V gene TRBV7-2; weak D call: TRBD1 (6 bases). This TCR derives from an adult who was a healthcare worker with PCR-confirmed SARS-CoV-2 infection or an uninfected control (not recorded which). As DNA, the CDR3 is TGTGCCAGCAGCCTACAGGGAAGCGCCCATAATTCACCCCTCCACTTT. Residues: CASSLQGSAHNSPLHF.